This is a list of T cell receptor beta chains from one sample in a study of shared clonotypes between healthy human individuals. Clones were sequenced by immunoSEQ multiplex PCR, and TCRdb holds only the in-frame ones, with some missing. The data show some 490,000 clones, approximately 81% seen once. Sequencing input: PBMCs. These receptors were taken from a woman aged 40 to 49 in good health. Some clones in this sample may be carry-over from other donors' samples. Each CDR3 is given with its conserved first and last residue. A D gene is named only where the DNA matches it firmly. Size tells how often a clone was seen (once, few, many) or the class of an expanded clone, and some rows leave it out.

CDR3 protein | CDR3 DNA | J gene | clone size | V gene | D gene | CDR3 length
CASSYQLNEQFF | TGTGCCAGCAGTTACCAACTCAATGAGCAGTTCTTC | TRBJ2-1 | NA | TRBV6-6 | NA | 12
CASSPADRGRNQPQHF | TGTGCCAGCTCACCGGCGGACAGGGGGAGGAATCAGCCCCAGCATTTT | TRBJ1-5 | once | TRBV18 | TRBD1 | 16
CASSEAGQKNQPQHF | TGTGCCAGCAGTGAAGCGGGACAGAAGAATCAGCCCCAGCATTTT | TRBJ1-5 | NA | TRBV2 | TRBD1 | 15
CASSQDPPGREGGDTQYF | TGCGCCAGCAGCCAAGACCCACCAGGGCGGGAGGGCGGAGATACGCAGTATTTT | TRBJ2-3 | NA | TRBV4-3 | TRBD2 | 18
CASSYSQLNYGYTF | TGTGCCAGCAGTTACTCACAACTTAACTATGGCTACACCTTC | TRBJ1-2 | NA | TRBV6-6 | NA | 14
CASSGLDEETQYF | TGTGCCAGTAGTGGACTAGACGAAGAGACCCAGTACTTC | TRBJ2-5 | NA | TRBV19 | TRBD2 | 13
CATRLSNGADTQYF | TGTGCCACCAGACTATCTAATGGCGCAGATACGCAGTATTTT | TRBJ2-3 | NA | TRBV6-1 | NA | 14
CASSLDRGQGEQFF | TGTGCCAGCAGCTTAGATAGGGGACAGGGCGAGCAGTTCTTC | TRBJ2-1 | NA | TRBV11-2 | TRBD1 | 14
CASSLGVSNYGYTF | TGCGCCAGCAGCTTGGGGGTCTCTAACTATGGCTACACCTTC | TRBJ1-2 | NA | TRBV5-1 | NA | 14
CASSIGTARQETQYF | TGTGCCAGCAGCATCGGGACAGCCCGCCAAGAGACCCAGTACTTC | TRBJ2-5 | NA | TRBV11-2 | TRBD1 | 15
CASSAGVGEELSF | TGTGCCAGCAGCGCGGGGGTTGGGGAAGAACTGTCTTTT | TRBJ1-4 | NA | TRBV7-7 | NA | 13
CASSPEWEIRGNTIYF | TGTGCCAGCAGTCCAGAGTGGGAGATCCGCGGAAACACCATATATTTT | TRBJ1-3 | NA | TRBV27 | NA | 16
CASSTTSGTGGDYEQYF | TGCGCCAGCAGCACGACTAGCGGGACAGGAGGGGACTACGAGCAGTACTTC | TRBJ2-7 | NA | TRBV5-1 | TRBD2 | 17
CASSQGVAGNNEQFF | TGTGCCAGCAGCCAAGGGGTTGCGGGAAACAATGAGCAGTTCTTC | TRBJ2-1 | NA | TRBV4-2 | NA | 15
CASSRWTGNNYGYTF | TGTGCCAGCAGCAGGTGGACAGGGAATAACTATGGCTACACCTTC | TRBJ1-2 | NA | TRBV21-1 | NA | 15
CASSMGGAGNQPQHF | TGTGCCAGTAGTATGGGGGGGGCAGGGAATCAGCCCCAGCATTTT | TRBJ1-5 | few | TRBV19 | NA | 15
CASSPTPNYGYTF | TGCGCCAGCAGTCCGACTCCGAACTATGGCTACACCTTC | TRBJ1-2 | NA | TRBV5-1 | NA | 13
CASSPRLVRTGELFF | TGTGCCAGCAGCCCTCGACTAGTTAGGACCGGGGAGCTGTTTTTT | TRBJ2-2 | NA | TRBV11-2 | NA | 15
CASSDPGLAFTYEQYF | TGTGCCAGCAGTGACCCGGGACTAGCGTTTACCTACGAGCAGTACTTC | TRBJ2-7 | NA | TRBV6-1 | TRBD2 | 16
CASSDTATNEKLFF | TGTGCCAGCAGTGACACAGCAACTAATGAAAAACTGTTTTTT | TRBJ1-4 | few | TRBV28 | NA | 14
CASSPSGGPYEQYF | TGTGCCAGCAGCCCTAGCGGGGGCCCTTACGAGCAGTACTTC | TRBJ2-7 | once | TRBV11-2 | TRBD2 | 14
CASRKGGDEQFF | TGTGCCAGCAGAAAAGGCGGGGATGAGCAGTTCTTC | TRBJ2-1 | NA | TRBV11-2 | NA | 12
CASSLWLGSQETQYF | TGTGCCAGCAGTTTATGGTTGGGCAGCCAAGAGACCCAGTACTTC | TRBJ2-5 | NA | TRBV28 | NA | 15
CSALDRTGDYEQYF | TGCAGCGCCCTGGACAGGACTGGCGACTACGAGCAGTACTTC | TRBJ2-7 | NA | TRBV29-1 | TRBD1 | 14